These 17 T cell receptor beta chains came from one sample sequenced in a study of blood T cell repertoires in COVID-19 (TCRdb year 2020). The method behind the library was the immunoSEQ multiplex PCR assay. Imported from immuneACCESS, the table was reduced by TCRdb to in-frame sequences with V and J called. These copies leave out some clones; in studies compared against another copy, an unresolved V gene accounts for under half, and the cause of the remainder is not known. The sample includes around 75,000 clones, with roughly 80% observed a single time. The ten largest make up roughly 12% of the sample. Sequencing was done on a sample of peripheral blood. Every receptor here comes from a man aged 45 to 65 with COVID-19, enrolled during active disease.

A single count supports this clone. The CDR3 nucleotides read TGTGCCAGTAGGCGGACAGCATCCTACCAAGAGACCCAGTACTTC. Translating it yields CASRRTASYQETQYF. The chain couples TRBV19 to TRBJ2-5; tentatively, D is TRBD1 (6 bases). Trimming took 6 bases from V and 0 from J, leaving 14 bases between them. Germline loops: CDR1 LNHDA, CDR2 SQIVND (reference sequence). The CDR3 extends over 15 amino acids.

This chain connects TRBV30 to TRBJ2-2, with D unresolved. The CDR3 runs 15 residues. The ends were cut back, 0 bases at V and 0 bases at J, with 8 bases in the middle. Germline CDR1 reads GTSNPN; CDR2 reads SVGIG (reference sequence). Here the CDR3 reads CAWSVLPSNTGELFF. The CDR3 DNA follows: TGTGCCTGGAGTGTACTCCCTTCGAACACCGGGGAGCTGTTTTTT.

CDR3 loop: CASSQDRVRETQYF. The CDR3 DNA reads TGCGCCAGCAGCCAAGACAGGGTACGGGAGACCCAGTACTTC. The chain recombines TRBV4-3 with TRBJ2-5; D might be TRBD1 (5 bases). There are 14 residues in the CDR3. Looked up from germline, CDR1 is LGHNA and CDR2 is YSLEER. With 0 bases removed from V and 5 bases from J, the gap between germline ends came to 10 bases.

J is TRBJ1-3 and V is TRBV18; D unclear. The CDR3 has 15 residues. Trimming took off 4 bases at V and 0 bases at J, with 10 bases between the two ends. CDR1 and CDR2 from the germline V gene are KGHSH and LQKENI. Written as DNA, the CDR3 is TGTGCCAGCTCACTCCCAGGATTCTCTGGAAACACCATATATTTT. Protein sequence: CASSLPGFSGNTIYF.

This clone was seen more than once but under ten times. Here the CDR3 DNA reads TGTGCCATCAGTGAGCGTCCGGGACAGGGAAACACCGGGGAGCTGTTTTTT. Translation gives CAISERPGQGNTGELFF. This chain connects TRBV10-3 to TRBJ2-2; 9 nucleotides align to TRBD1. J was trimmed by 2 bases and V by 2 bases; bases with no gene match: 6. The V gene's germline CDR1 is ENHRY and CDR2 SYGVKD. The CDR3 has 17 amino acids.

This clone has a single count. The rearrangement uses TRBV6-1 and TRBJ2-1, with TRBD2 as a possible D gene (6 bases). The CDR3 is 15 amino acids. Deletions cut 1 base from V and 7 bases from J, with 14 bases between. Germline V gene sequence: CDR1 MNHNS, CDR2 SASEGT. The CDR3 DNA follows: TGTGCCAGCAGTGAAGAAGACGGGAGTGGGAATGAGCAGTTCTTC. Amino acid sequence: CASSEEDGSGNEQFF.

This clone was detected only a few times. The V gene is TRBV28, the J gene TRBJ1-5; no definite D call. Germline CDR1 reads MDHEN; CDR2 reads SYDVKM. The CDR3 contains 14 residues. The V end lost 1 base, the J end lost 1 base, and 5 bases lay between the germline ends. CDR3 protein: CASSLYASNQPQHF. In DNA, the CDR3 is TGTGCCAGCAGTTTATACGCGAGCAATCAGCCCCAGCATTTT.

The CDR3 nucleotides read TGTGCCAGCAGCTTAGGGACAGGATTTACACCCTCCTACGAGCAGTACTTC. Its translation is CASSLGTGFTPSYEQYF. The chain couples TRBV7-9 to TRBJ2-7, with TRBD1 matching over 7 bases. The V gene end was trimmed by 1 base and the J gene end by 0 bases; junction bases not matched to a gene: 9. Germline V gene lookup returns CDR1 SEHNR and CDR2 FQNEAQ (reference sequence). CDR3 length: 17 residues.

The chain joins TRBV7-6 to TRBJ2-2, with 13 bases identical to TRBD2. V shed 3 bases and J 7 bases; nucleotides not matched to a gene: 5. Germline CDR1 and CDR2: SGHVS and FNYEAQ. There are 16 residues in the CDR3. The CDR3 spells CASSLGTSGMHGELFF. The CDR3 region has the DNA TGTGCCAGCAGCTTGGGGACTAGCGGGATGCACGGGGAGCTGTTTTTT.

The CDR3 spells CASTLSSGRSEQYF. The CDR3 nucleotides read TGTGCCAGCACCCTATCTAGCGGCCGCTCCGAGCAGTACTTC. The V call is TRBV28, the J call TRBJ2-7, with 7 positions matching TRBD2. This CDR3 region has 14 residues. Germline CDR1 MDHEN, CDR2 SYDVKM. Trimming removed 7 bases from V and 6 bases from J; junction bases left unmatched: 12.

The chain uses TRBV19 and TRBJ2-1, with TRBD2 identical over 10 bases. With V trimmed by 4 bases and J by 7 bases, 7 bases remained unmatched. CDR1 is LNHDA, CDR2 SQIVND, per germline (reference sequence). This CDR3 region has 15 residues. The CDR3 nucleotides read TGTGCCAGTAGTAGGCTAGCGGGAGACCGGAATGAGCAGTTCTTC. Protein sequence: CASSRLAGDRNEQFF.

J is TRBJ2-7 and V is TRBV30; 14 bases match TRBD2. Germline V gives CDR1 GTSNPN, CDR2 SVGIG (reference sequence). The CDR3 loop spans 16 amino acids. The V and J ends lost 3 bases and 1 base, in that order; junction bases with no gene match: 5. The CDR3 bases are TGTGCCTGGAGGAGACTAGCGGGAGGGGGGTCCTACGAGCAGTACTTC. This sequence encodes CAWRRLAGGGSYEQYF.

The chain carries TRBV18 and TRBJ2-5; TRBD1 is a possible D gene (5 bases). Per germline, CDR1 KGHSH and CDR2 LQKENI. Trimming shortened V by 6 bases and J by 1 base, and 9 bases separated the two germline ends. The CDR3 is 13 amino acids. The CDR3 region is CASSLDIQETQYF. CDR3 DNA: TGTGCCAGCTCCTTGGACATCCAAGAGACCCAGTACTTC.

This clone is a singleton in its sample. The chain is built from TRBV28 and TRBJ2-7; 9 nucleotides align to TRBD1. The CDR3 runs to 12 residues. Trimming took 8 bases from V and 5 from J; bases not matched to a gene: 4. Looked up from germline, CDR1 is MDHEN and CDR2 is SYDVKM. The CDR3 DNA is TGTGCCAGCGGGACAGGGCTGGACGAGCAGTACTTC. Translated, it gives CASGTGLDEQYF.

V usage is TRBV2 and J usage is TRBJ2-6; D is possibly TRBD1 (6 bases). CDR1 and CDR2 from the germline V gene are SNHLY and FYNNEI. V lost 5 bases to trimming and J lost 2 bases, with 22 bases between them. The CDR3 has 19 amino acids. The CDR3 coding sequence is TGTGCCAGCAGTATGAGGTACAGGGATAAATCTACTGGGGCCAACGTCCTGACTTTC. Encoded protein: CASSMRYRDKSTGANVLTF.

The gene calls are TRBV5-1 and TRBJ1-1; no clear D gene. V shed 4 bases and J shed 0 bases, with 10 bases lying between them. CDR1 and CDR2 (germline): SGHRS, YFSETQ. CDR3 size: 14 residues. CDR3 amino acids: CASSPGSMNTEAFF. The CDR3 region has the DNA TGCGCCAGCAGCCCGGGGTCTATGAACACTGAAGCTTTCTTT.

This clone was recorded once. The rearrangement joins TRBV11-2 to TRBJ2-5; 9 positions agree with TRBD2. This CDR3 spans 13 amino acids. CDR1 is SGHAT, CDR2 FQNNGV, per germline. V dropped 3 bases and J dropped 5; count of bases not matched to a gene: 1. The CDR3 sequence: CASSLGLAETQYF. The CDR3 DNA is TGTGCCAGCAGCTTGGGACTAGCTGAGACCCAGTACTTC.